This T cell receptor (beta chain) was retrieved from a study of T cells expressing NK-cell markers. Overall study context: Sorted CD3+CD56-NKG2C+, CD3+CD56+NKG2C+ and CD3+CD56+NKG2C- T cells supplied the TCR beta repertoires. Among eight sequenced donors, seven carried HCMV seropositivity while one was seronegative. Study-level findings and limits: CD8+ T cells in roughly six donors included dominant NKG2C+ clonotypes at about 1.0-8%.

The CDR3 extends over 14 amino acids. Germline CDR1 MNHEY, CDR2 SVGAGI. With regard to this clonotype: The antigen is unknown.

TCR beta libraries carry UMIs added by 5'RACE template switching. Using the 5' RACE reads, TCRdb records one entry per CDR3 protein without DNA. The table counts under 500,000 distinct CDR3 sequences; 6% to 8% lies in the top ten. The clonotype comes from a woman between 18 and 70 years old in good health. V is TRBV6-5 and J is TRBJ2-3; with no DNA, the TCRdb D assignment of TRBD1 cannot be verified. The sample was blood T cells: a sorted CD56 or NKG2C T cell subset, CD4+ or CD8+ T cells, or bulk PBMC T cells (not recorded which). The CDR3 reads CASSYSRDRRGQYF.